This is a list of T cell receptor beta chains from one sample in a study of lymphopenia after photon versus proton radiotherapy. The method was immunoSEQ multiplex PCR; TCRdb's version includes in-frame clones alone and lacks a portion of them. The data show about 53,000 clones, more than 70% seen once. The sequencing used peripheral blood, collected from a patient treated with photon-based radiotherapy. The receptor source for this set is a man aged 50 or older with gastric cancer. Both conserved end residues are part of each CDR3. D genes are given only for firm matches. Expanded clones get a size class; other rows say once, few or many, or leave the size out.

NA	TRBV6-1	TRBJ2-7	NA	CASSSQRTYEQYF	TGTGCCAGCAGTTCCCAAAGAACCTACGAGCAGTACTTC
once	TRBV18	TRBJ2-7	TRBD2	CASSPPGPRSVRAGGPEQYF	TGTGCCAGCTCACCCCCCGGGCCCCGATCGGTCAGGGCGGGAGGCCCCGAGCAGTACTTC
few	TRBV5-1	TRBJ2-7	TRBD2	CASSLGRRQPSSGDVYEQYF	TGCGCCAGCAGCCTGGGGAGAAGGCAGCCCTCTAGCGGGGATGTGTACGAGCAGTACTTC
NA	TRBV7-9	TRBJ2-3	NA	CASSLSTGVSSTDTQYF	TGTGCCAGCAGCTTATCCACGGGAGTGAGTAGCACAGATACGCAGTATTTT
NA	TRBV28	TRBJ1-3	TRBD1	CASSLPRQGRPGNTIYF	TGTGCCAGCAGTTTACCCCGACAGGGTCGACCAGGAAACACCATATATTTT
NA	TRBV4-2	TRBJ1-2	NA	CASSQNSQGYTF	TGTGCCAGCAGCCAAAACAGTCAGGGCTACACCTTC
NA	TRBV15	TRBJ2-1	NA	CATSRARLSYNEQFF	TGTGCCACCAGCAGAGCCCGACTCTCCTACAATGAGCAGTTCTTC
NA	TRBV28	TRBJ1-3	NA	CASVVGFSGNTIYF	TGTGCCAGCGTAGTAGGATTCTCTGGAAACACCATATATTTT
NA	TRBV11-3	TRBJ1-1	NA	CASSLFKNTEAFF	TGTGCCAGCAGCTTATTCAAGAACACTGAAGCTTTCTTT
NA	TRBV30	TRBJ1-5	NA	CAWSVDSSNQPQHF	TGTGCCTGGAGTGTAGACAGTAGCAATCAGCCCCAGCATTTT
NA	TRBV18	TRBJ2-2	NA	CASSLTTGELFF	TGTGCCAGCTCATTAACCACCGGGGAGCTGTTTTTT
NA	TRBV6-5	TRBJ2-2	NA	CASATGELFF	TGTGCCAGCGCTACCGGGGAGCTGTTTTTT
once	TRBV6-5	TRBJ2-7	TRBD1	CASSYSDRVAYEQYF	TGTGCCAGCAGTTACTCGGACAGGGTGGCCTACGAGCAGTACTTC
NA	TRBV15	TRBJ1-1	NA	CATSRDSQGNEAFF	TGTGCCACCAGCAGAGATTCACAGGGAAATGAAGCTTTCTTT
NA	TRBV13	TRBJ1-1	TRBD1	CASMGQLNTEAFF	TGTGCCAGCATGGGACAGTTGAACACTGAAGCTTTCTTT
NA	TRBV9	TRBJ2-5	NA	CASSVARGFEYQETQYF	TGTGCCAGCAGCGTAGCCCGGGGCTTCGAGTACCAAGAGACCCAGTACTTC
NA	TRBV10-3	TRBJ2-6	TRBD2	CAISTGGHGANVLTF	TGTGCCATCAGTACGGGAGGGCATGGGGCCAACGTCCTGACTTTC
NA	TRBV7-2	TRBJ2-1	NA	CASSVGGYEQFF	TGTGCCAGCAGCGTAGGAGGCTATGAGCAGTTCTTC
NA	TRBV6-1	TRBJ2-7	NA	CASSGSMVASEQYF	TGTGCCAGCAGTGGGTCGATGGTCGCGAGCGAGCAGTACTTC
few	TRBV2	TRBJ2-2	TRBD1	CASRPGQANTGELFF	TGTGCCAGCAGACCGGGACAGGCGAACACCGGGGAGCTGTTTTTT
NA	TRBV14	TRBJ1-1	NA	CATSQGLDTEAFF	TGTGCCACCAGCCAGGGGCTCGACACTGAAGCTTTCTTT
NA	TRBV9	TRBJ2-5	NA	CASSSTGTETQYF	TGTGCCAGCAGCTCGACCGGGACAGAGACCCAGTACTTC
NA	TRBV5-1	TRBJ2-7	TRBD1	CASSLARQGAYEQYF	TGCGCCAGCAGCTTGGCCCGACAGGGGGCCTACGAGCAGTACTTC
NA	TRBV5-6	TRBJ1-4	NA	CASSLRTVLGVPEKLFF	TGTGCCAGCAGCTTACGGACGGTTCTGGGGGTCCCTGAAAAACTGTTTTTT
few	TRBV4-1	TRBJ2-2	TRBD2	CASSRTSGSSAGELFF	TGCGCCAGCAGCCGGACTAGCGGGAGCTCGGCCGGGGAGCTGTTTTTT
NA	TRBV5-1	TRBJ2-7	TRBD1	CASSSTGQGFHEQYF	TGCGCCAGCAGCTCAACGGGACAGGGGTTCCACGAGCAGTACTTC
NA	TRBV5-4	TRBJ2-3	TRBD2	CASSLVTSGADTQYF	TGTGCCAGCAGCTTGGTCACTAGCGGTGCAGATACGCAGTATTTT
NA	TRBV28	TRBJ2-7	TRBD2	CASSFALTSSYEQYF	TGTGCCAGCAGTTTCGCCCTGACTAGCAGCTACGAGCAGTACTTC
NA	TRBV18	TRBJ2-1	TRBD2	CASSPVRSGTYNEQFF	TGTGCCAGCTCACCCGTACGCAGCGGGACCTACAATGAGCAGTTCTTC
once	TRBV9	TRBJ2-2	TRBD2	CASSWEGLGGELFF	TGTGCCAGCAGCTGGGAGGGCCTGGGCGGGGAGCTGTTTTTT
NA	TRBV27	TRBJ1-1	NA	CASSFEGNTEAFF	TGTGCCAGCAGTTTTGAGGGAAATACTGAAGCTTTCTTT
once	TRBV28	TRBJ1-4	NA	CASSWGTTVEKLFF	TGTGCCAGCAGTTGGGGGACGACAGTAGAAAAACTGTTTTTT
NA	TRBV19	TRBJ2-3	TRBD2	CASSLSGASGITDTQYF	TGTGCCAGTAGTCTTTCCGGGGCTAGCGGGATTACAGATACGCAGTATTTT
NA	TRBV6-1	TRBJ1-1	NA	CASSESRSSEAFF	TGTGCCAGCAGTGAGAGCAGGTCTTCGGAAGCTTTCTTT
NA	TRBV6-5	TRBJ1-5	TRBD1	CASSAGQGGNQPQHF	TGTGCCAGCAGCGCGGGACAGGGAGGCAATCAGCCCCAGCATTTT
once	TRBV4-3	TRBJ1-1	NA	CASSQELVGQTEAFF	TGCGCCAGCAGCCAAGAGTTAGTCGGACAGACTGAAGCTTTCTTT
once	TRBV10-3	TRBJ2-7	TRBD2	CAITPGLAGSYEQYF	TGTGCCATCACCCCGGGACTAGCGGGATCCTACGAGCAGTACTTC
NA	TRBV5-6	TRBJ2-7	NA	CASSWGRATGTRSSYEQYF	TGTGCCAGCAGCTGGGGGCGGGCAACCGGGACCAGGAGCTCCTACGAGCAGTACTTC
NA	TRBV5-6	TRBJ2-7	TRBD2	CASRRTSGRAYEQYF	TGTGCCAGCAGACGGACTAGCGGGAGGGCCTACGAGCAGTACTTC
NA	TRBV7-6	TRBJ2-3	TRBD2	CASSSGLAGGRSMGIGTQYF	TGTGCCAGCAGCTCGGGACTAGCGGGAGGTCGGTCTATGGGTATAGGTACGCAGTATTTT
NA	TRBV19	TRBJ1-1	TRBD1	CASSAGQAPNTEAFF	TGTGCCAGTAGTGCGGGACAGGCACCGAACACTGAAGCTTTCTTT
NA	TRBV27	TRBJ1-5	TRBD1	CASRGGTGAFQPQHF	TGTGCCAGCAGGGGGGGGACAGGCGCATTTCAGCCCCAGCATTTT
NA	TRBV5-1	TRBJ1-3	TRBD1	CASRDRGHGNTIYF	TGCGCCAGCAGGGACAGGGGGCACGGAAACACCATATATTTT
NA	TRBV7-9	TRBJ2-1	TRBD2	CASSPQGTSGRTEQFF	TGTGCCAGCAGCCCCCAGGGGACTAGCGGGAGAACTGAGCAGTTCTTC
NA	TRBV27	TRBJ2-1	NA	CASSLMGGEQFF	TGTGCCAGCAGTTTAATGGGAGGTGAGCAGTTCTTC
once	TRBV19	TRBJ1-4	TRBD1	CASRDRGRGPNEKLFF	TGTGCCAGTAGGGACAGGGGGCGCGGCCCTAATGAAAAACTGTTTTTT
NA	TRBV5-1	TRBJ2-7	NA	CASSLSGYEQYF	TGCGCCAGCAGCCTAAGCGGTTACGAGCAGTACTTC
NA	TRBV5-1	TRBJ2-2	NA	CASRLAARAGELFF	TGCGCCAGCAGACTAGCCGCCCGCGCCGGGGAGCTGTTTTTT
few	TRBV27	TRBJ2-7	TRBD2	CASRGTSGVDEQYF	TGTGCCAGCAGGGGGACTAGCGGGGTCGACGAGCAGTACTTC
NA	TRBV2	TRBJ2-1	TRBD2	CASTGTSGRVGEQFF	TGTGCCAGCACCGGGACTAGCGGGAGGGTGGGTGAGCAGTTCTTC
NA	TRBV5-6	TRBJ2-3	TRBD2	CASSKRTSGRGWLLDTQYF	TGTGCCAGCAGCAAACGGACTAGCGGGAGAGGCTGGTTGTTGGATACGCAGTATTTT
NA	TRBV5-1	TRBJ1-1	NA	CASNREPSTEAFF	TGCGCCAGCAATCGGGAACCGTCCACTGAAGCTTTCTTT
NA	TRBV7-8	TRBJ1-4	TRBD1	CASSSPRGDSEKLFF	TGTGCCAGCAGCTCCCCGAGGGGGGACAGTGAAAAACTGTTTTTT
few	TRBV29-1	TRBJ1-1	NA	CSVPSSGHTEAFF	TGCAGCGTTCCATCTTCGGGGCACACTGAAGCTTTCTTT
NA	TRBV5-1	TRBJ2-1	NA	CASSLAAGLGINEQFF	TGCGCCAGCAGCTTGGCCGCAGGGTTGGGGATCAATGAGCAGTTCTTC
NA	TRBV5-1	TRBJ2-7	TRBD2	CASRRDYTSSTYEQYF	TGCGCCAGCAGGCGGGACTACACCTCAAGTACCTACGAGCAGTACTTC
once	TRBV7-2	TRBJ2-7	NA	CASSLAGAYEQYF	TGTGCCAGCAGCTTAGCGGGAGCGTACGAGCAGTACTTC
NA	TRBV6-1	TRBJ1-5	TRBD1	CASRGTGNQPQHF	TGTGCCAGCAGAGGGACAGGGAATCAGCCCCAGCATTTT